These T cell receptor beta chains were read from a single sample in a study of T-cell memory formation after mild COVID-19. TCRdb reanalysed the 5' RACE reads using MiXCR and keeps one entry per CDR3 protein. Here the sample spans nearly 110,000 distinct CDR3 sequences, approximately 15% being singletons. The sample taken for sequencing was PBMCs or a T cell subset sorted from them (not recorded which). The receptors derive from an adult woman who had mild COVID-19 (a few samples of this study predate the infection). Cell type and time point are not known. Both conserved end residues are part of each CDR3. The order of the fields is V gene, D gene, J gene, clone size, CDR3 protein, CDR3 DNA. The D gene is left open where the match is weak. Rows may omit the clone size; those that give it use once, few, many or a size class.

TRBV4-2	NA	TRBJ2-3	NA	CASSQVADTQYF	TGTGCCAGCAGCCAAGTAGCAGATACGCAGTATTTT
TRBV12-3/TRBV12-4	NA	TRBJ2-3	NA	CASSQTTDTQYF	TGTGCCAGCAGCCAGACCACAGATACGCAGTATTTT
TRBV12-3/TRBV12-4	NA	TRBJ1-1	few	CASSFRAARGDEAFF	TGTGCCAGCAGTTTTAGGGCGGCCAGGGGAGATGAAGCTTTCTTT
TRBV20-1	TRBD1	TRBJ2-6	NA	CSARPGTGAGANVLTF	TGCAGTGCTCGTCCCGGGACAGGGGCTGGGGCCAACGTCCTGACTTTC
TRBV7-6	NA	TRBJ2-1	NA	CASSLLGGDRAEQFF	TGTGCCAGCAGCTTACTGGGGGGCGATCGGGCTGAGCAGTTCTTC
TRBV19	NA	TRBJ1-5	NA	CASSPGFNQPQHF	TGTGCCAGTAGTCCGGGCTTCAATCAGCCCCAGCATTTT
TRBV29-1	NA	TRBJ2-3	NA	CSVVWGDFVADTQYF	TGCAGCGTTGTATGGGGGGACTTCGTGGCAGATACGCAGTATTTT
TRBV20-1	NA	TRBJ1-3	NA	CSARSLLGGNSGNTIYF	TGCAGTGCTAGATCTCTGCTCGGGGGGAACTCTGGAAACACCATATATTTT
TRBV15	NA	TRBJ1-1	few	CATSRGENTEAFF	TGTGCCACCAGCAGAGGCGAGAACACTGAAGCTTTCTTT
TRBV5-1	TRBD1	TRBJ2-7	few	CASSMGQGSSYEQYF	TGCGCCAGCAGCATGGGACAGGGGAGTTCCTACGAGCAGTACTTC
TRBV5-1	NA	TRBJ2-3	many	CASSRGDTQYF	TGCGCCAGCAGCAGGGGAGATACGCAGTATTTT
TRBV30	NA	TRBJ2-7	few	CAWSSGAGSDEQYF	TGTGCCTGGAGTTCGGGAGCGGGCAGTGACGAGCAGTACTTC